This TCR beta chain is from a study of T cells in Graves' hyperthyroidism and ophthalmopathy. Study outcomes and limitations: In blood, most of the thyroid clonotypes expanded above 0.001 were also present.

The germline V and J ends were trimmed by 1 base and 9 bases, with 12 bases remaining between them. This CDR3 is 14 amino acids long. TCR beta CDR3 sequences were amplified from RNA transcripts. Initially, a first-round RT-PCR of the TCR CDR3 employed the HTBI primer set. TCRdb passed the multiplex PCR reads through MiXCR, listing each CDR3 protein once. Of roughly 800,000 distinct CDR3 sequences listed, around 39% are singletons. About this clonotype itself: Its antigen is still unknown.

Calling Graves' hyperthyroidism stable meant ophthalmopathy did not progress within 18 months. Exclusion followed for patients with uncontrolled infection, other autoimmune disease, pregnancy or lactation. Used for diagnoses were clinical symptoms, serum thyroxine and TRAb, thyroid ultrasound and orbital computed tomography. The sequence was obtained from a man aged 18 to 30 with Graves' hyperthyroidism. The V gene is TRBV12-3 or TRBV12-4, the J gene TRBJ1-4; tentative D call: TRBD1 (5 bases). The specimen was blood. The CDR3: CASSLGGEGKKLFF. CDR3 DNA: TGTGCCAGCAGTTTAGGGGGCGAGGGGAAAAAACTGTTTTTT.